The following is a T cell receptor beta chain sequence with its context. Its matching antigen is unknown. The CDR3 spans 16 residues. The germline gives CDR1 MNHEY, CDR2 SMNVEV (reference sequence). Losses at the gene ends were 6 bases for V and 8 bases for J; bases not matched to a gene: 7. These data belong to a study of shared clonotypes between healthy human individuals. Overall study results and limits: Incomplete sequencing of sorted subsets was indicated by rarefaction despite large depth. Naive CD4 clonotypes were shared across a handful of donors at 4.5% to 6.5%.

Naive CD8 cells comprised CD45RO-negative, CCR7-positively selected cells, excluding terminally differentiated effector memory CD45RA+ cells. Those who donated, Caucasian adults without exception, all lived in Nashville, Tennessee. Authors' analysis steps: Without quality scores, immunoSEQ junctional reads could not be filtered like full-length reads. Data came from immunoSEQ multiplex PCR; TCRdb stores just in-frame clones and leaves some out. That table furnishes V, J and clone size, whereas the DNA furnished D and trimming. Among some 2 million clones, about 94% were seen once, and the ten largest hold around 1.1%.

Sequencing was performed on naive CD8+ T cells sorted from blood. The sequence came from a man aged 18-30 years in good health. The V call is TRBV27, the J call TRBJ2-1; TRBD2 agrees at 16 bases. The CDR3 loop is CASSPPGTSGRDEQFF. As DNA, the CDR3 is TGTGCCAGCAGCCCCCCCGGGACTAGCGGGAGGGATGAGCAGTTCTTC.